These 27 T cell receptor beta chains share one sample of origin, sequenced in a study of blood T cells in healthy people across ages. Alongside a J-beta primer mix, a sample-barcoded 5' primer served in a second PCR lasting 7 to 11 cycles. A single record per CDR3 protein comes from TCRdb applying MiXCR to the 5' RACE reads. The sample carries more than 750,000 distinct CDR3 sequences, almost 30% recorded once. The same data also contributed to another study, on T cells of mothers and their children.

The material sequenced was blood. These receptors originate from a middle-aged woman in good health.

Notes on this clonotype: Compared with germline, one end of the junction differs, possibly owing to a read error. The gene calls are TRBV12-3 or TRBV12-4 and TRBJ1-2; 7 nucleotides align to TRBD1. The CDR3 spans 13 residues. In DNA form, the CDR3 reads TGTGCCAGCATTATCTCAGACAGGGACGGCTACACATTC. Translating gives CASIISDRDGYTF.

The V and J genes are TRBV5-8 and TRBJ1-2, with D unclear. Germline assignment: CDR1 SGHTS and CDR2 YDEGEE. V gave up 4 bases and J gave up 4 bases, with 17 bases separating them. This CDR3 contains 15 residues. The CDR3 DNA follows: TGTGCCAGCAGCCTCTGGGAGAGGTATGGCTATGGCTACACCTTC. It translates to CASSLWERYGYGYTF.

The chain's CDR3 is CASSRYLNEQFF. The CDR3, as DNA: TGTGCCAGCAGCAGGTATCTCAATGAGCAGTTCTTC. The rearrangement joins TRBV6-1 to TRBJ2-1; unclear D gene. The CDR3 contains 12 residues. Trimming removed 6 bases from V and 6 bases from J, with 9 bases in between. CDR1 and CDR2 (germline): MNHNS, SASEGT.

The rearrangement joins TRBV24-1 to TRBJ1-2, with unresolved D. This CDR3 spans 13 amino acids. Germline CDR1 reads KGHDR; CDR2 reads SFDVKD. V lost 3 bases, J lost 4 bases, and 8 bases lay in between. CDR3 residues: CATSDPRIYGYTF. DNA for the CDR3: TGTGCCACCAGTGATCCACGGATCTATGGCTACACCTTC.

This clonotype has at least ten counts. The chain carries TRBV28 and TRBJ1-2, with a possible D match to TRBD1 (6 bases). Deletions cut 7 bases from V and 3 bases from J, with 15 bases between. CDR3 length equals 14 residues. Germline loops: CDR1 MDHEN, CDR2 SYDVKM. The CDR3 spells CASIARGQYYGYTF. The CDR3, as DNA: TGTGCCAGCATCGCCAGGGGCCAGTACTATGGCTACACCTTC.

The chain uses TRBV20-1 and TRBJ2-4, with D hard to call. Judging by the DNA end, TRBJ2-7 fits better; the J call may be wrong. Germline CDR1 reads DFQATT; CDR2 reads SNEGSKA (reference sequence). This CDR3 contains 13 residues. CDR3 in amino acids: CSAEAPSYYEQYF. The DNA for the CDR3 is TGCAGTGCTGAGGCCCCTTCCTACTACGAGCAGTACTTC.

The V call is TRBV11-2, the J call TRBJ2-3; 8 bases line up with TRBD2. Germline V CDR1 and CDR2: SGHAT, FQNNGV. J lost 5 bases, V lost 5 bases, and 15 bases had no gene match. This CDR3 spans 17 amino acids. CDR3 nucleotides: TGTGCCAGCAGCAGTGGAGGGTTAGCGGGAAAATTAGATACGCAGTATTTT. This sequence encodes CASSSGGLAGKLDTQYF.

This clonotype was seen a few times. V gene TRBV20-1 combines with J gene TRBJ1-1, with a tentative D call TRBD1 (5 bases). CDR1 is DFQATT and CDR2 is SNEGSKA in the germline V gene (reference sequence). Trimming left V 0 bases short and J 7 bases short, with 12 bases between. This CDR3 contains 13 residues. The CDR3 region is CSARDLRGVEAFF. In DNA form, the CDR3 reads TGCAGTGCTAGAGATCTTAGAGGGGTTGAAGCTTTCTTT.

This clonotype was detected ten times or more. V is TRBV6-2 or TRBV6-3 and J is TRBJ2-7, with 8 bases fitting TRBD1. V trimming: 7 bases; J trimming: 3 bases; junction bases outside the gene matches: 8. CDR3 size: 14 residues. Germline CDR1 MNHEY, CDR2 SVGEGT. The CDR3 loop reads CASNPDRVFYEQYF. The CDR3 DNA follows: TGTGCCAGCAACCCGGACAGGGTCTTCTACGAGCAGTACTTC.

The J gene is TRBJ1-2, the V gene TRBV19; D remains ambiguous. CDR3 size: 13 residues. Deletions cut 3 bases from V and 2 bases from J, with 7 bases between. Germline lookup yields CDR1 LNHDA and CDR2 SQIVND (reference sequence). CDR3 residues: CASSMLRNYGYTF. The CDR3 DNA sequence: TGTGCCAGTAGTATGTTAAGAAACTATGGCTACACCTTC.

V usage is TRBV4-3 and J usage is TRBJ1-6; TRBD1 matches at 12 bases. J gave up 0 bases and V 0 bases, and 0 bases lay outside the gene matches. Looked up from germline, CDR1 is LGHNA and CDR2 is YSLEER. This CDR3 is 18 amino acids long. CDR3 nucleotides: TGCGCCAGCAGCCAAGAGGGACAGGGGGCCTCCTATAATTCACCCCTCCACTTT. Translated: CASSQEGQGASYNSPLHF.

This clonotype was detected a few times. The genes are TRBV20-1 and TRBJ1-2, with 8 bases matching TRBD1. Germline values: CDR1 DFQATT, CDR2 SNEGSKA (reference sequence). Unmatched junction bases numbered 14, after V lost 5 bases and J lost 0 bases. The CDR3 loop spans 17 amino acids. CDR3 DNA: TGCAGTGCTGGAGGAGGACAGGGAGGGGTAGCTAACTATGGCTACACCTTC. It translates to CSAGGGQGGVANYGYTF.

This chain uses TRBV5-1 with TRBJ2-7, with 8 positions matching TRBD1. CDR1 is SGHRS, CDR2 YFSETQ, per germline. CDR3 size: 15 residues. Trimming at V came to 0 bases and at J to 3 bases, leaving 5 bases not matched to a gene. CDR3 DNA: TGCGCCAGCAGCTTGGAAGGGACAGGCTTCTACGAGCAGTACTTC. Translated, it gives CASSLEGTGFYEQYF.

This clonotype was seen a few times. The J gene is TRBJ1-6, the V gene TRBV10-3; no clear D. Germline CDR1 is ENHRY and CDR2 is SYGVKD. V gave up 0 bases and J gave up 7 bases, with 4 bases separating them. CDR3 length equals 13 residues. The CDR3 here is CAISESNNSPLHF. The CDR3 bases are TGTGCCATCAGTGAGTCGAACAATTCACCCCTCCACTTT.

This clonotype came up a few times. The chain carries TRBV4-1 and TRBJ2-5, with D perhaps matching TRBD2 (7 bases). CDR1 and CDR2 (germline): MGHRA, YSYEKL. This CDR3 has 15 amino acids. V lost 1 base and J lost 2, with 11 bases in between. The CDR3 reads CASSQGEGGQETQYF. The CDR3 DNA reads TGCGCCAGCAGCCAAGGCGAGGGGGGGCAAGAGACCCAGTACTTC.

V usage is TRBV4-1 and J usage is TRBJ2-2, with 7 nucleotides matching TRBD2. This CDR3 region has 20 residues. Looked up from germline, CDR1 is MGHRA and CDR2 is YSYEKL. Trimming cost V 1 base and J 1 base; bases outside gene matches: 15. The CDR3 DNA follows: TGCGCCAGCAGCCAAGTGGAAGGGCCCAGAGTAGCGGGGAACACCGGGGAGCTGTTTTTT. Residues: CASSQVEGPRVAGNTGELFF.

This clonotype has ten or more counts. The rearrangement uses TRBV7-2 and TRBJ2-7; the match to TRBD1 covers 8 bases. From germline, CDR1 is SGHTA and CDR2 FQGNSA. J lost 7 bases, V lost 0 bases, and 5 bases had no gene match. This CDR3 has 14 amino acids. CDR3 amino acids: CASSLAGQAGEQYF. As DNA, the CDR3 is TGTGCCAGCAGCTTAGCGGGACAGGCGGGGGAGCAGTACTTC.

This clonotype was seen more than once but under ten times. This may be a read error: a much more frequent sequence differs by one nucleotide. The CDR3 DNA follows: TGCAGTGCTAGGACTAGCGGGGGGCTATACAATGAGCAGTTCTTC. Protein product: CSARTSGGLYNEQFF. The chain combines TRBV20-1 with TRBJ2-1; 13 bases agree with TRBD2. V lost 3 bases to trimming and J lost 4 bases; unmatched junction nucleotides: 3. The CDR3 runs to 15 residues. The germline V gene has CDR1 DFQATT and CDR2 SNEGSKA (reference sequence).

A few counts support this clonotype. This chain connects TRBV7-9 to TRBJ1-2; 7 bases fit TRBD1. The CDR3 spans 14 residues. V lost 4 bases to trimming and J lost 6 bases; unmatched junction nucleotides: 8. Germline CDR1 is SEHNR and CDR2 is FQNEAQ (reference sequence). In nucleotides, the CDR3 is TGTGCCAGCAGCTCACCGACAGGGTGGGATGGCTACACCTTC. It translates to CASSSPTGWDGYTF.

This clonotype was detected many times. This sequence joins TRBV6-5 and TRBJ2-7; TRBD2 aligns across 7 bases. Unmatched junction bases numbered 8, after V lost 7 bases and J lost 2 bases. CDR3 length: 14 amino acids. Germline V gene data show CDR1 as MNHEY and CDR2 as SVGAGI. CDR3 sequence: CASTQREGTYEQYF. The CDR3 nucleotides are TGTGCCAGCACCCAAAGGGAGGGAACCTACGAGCAGTACTTC.

The chain recombines TRBV7-2 with TRBJ2-7, with TRBD1 matching over 9 bases. Trimming cost V 3 bases and J 2 bases; bases outside gene matches: 8. CDR1 is SGHTA, CDR2 FQGNSA, per germline. The length of the CDR3 is 16 residues. For the CDR3, the DNA is TGTGCCAGCAGCTTCGCCGGGACAGGGAATGCCTACGAGCAGTACTTC. Translating it yields CASSFAGTGNAYEQYF.

The rearrangement uses TRBV5-5 and TRBJ2-1; D remains ambiguous. This CDR3 is built from 17 residues. V was clipped by 1 base and J by 2 bases, with 16 bases between them. Germline-derived CDR1 and CDR2 are SGHKS and YYEKEE (reference sequence). CDR3 bases: TGTGCCAGCAGCTTGCGTCACTCATTTATCACCTACAATGAGCAGTTCTTC. Its protein is CASSLRHSFITYNEQFF.

This clonotype was recorded many times. The chain joins TRBV6-5 to TRBJ2-4; D possibly matches TRBD1 or TRBD2 (6 bases each). V was shortened by 0 bases and J by 0 bases, with 9 bases between the two germline ends. The CDR3 is made up of 16 amino acids. Germline values: CDR1 MNHEY, CDR2 SVGAGI. The CDR3 region is CASSYSGGGAKNIQYF. DNA for the CDR3: TGTGCCAGCAGTTACTCCGGAGGGGGAGCCAAAAACATTCAGTACTTC.

The genes are TRBV27 and TRBJ1-1; D is undetermined. CDR1 and CDR2 (germline): MNHEY, SMNVEV (reference sequence). This CDR3 has 14 amino acids. V gave up 5 bases and J gave up 1 base, with 11 bases separating them. The CDR3 protein is CASSARMENTEAFF. The DNA for the CDR3 is TGTGCCAGCAGTGCTAGGATGGAGAACACTGAAGCTTTCTTT.

This clonotype showed up many times. This chain joins TRBV20-1 and TRBJ2-7; 11 nucleotides align to TRBD2. V shed 0 bases and J 3 bases; nucleotides not matched to a gene: 1. CDR1 and CDR2 (germline): DFQATT, SNEGSKA (reference sequence). The CDR3 has 14 residues. The CDR3 loop reads CSAREGLADYEQYF. The CDR3 region has the DNA TGCAGTGCTAGAGAGGGACTAGCGGACTACGAGCAGTACTTC.

The table lists this clonotype with many counts. The J gene is TRBJ2-1, the V gene TRBV28; TRBD1 is a possible D gene (6 bases). Germline values: CDR1 MDHEN, CDR2 SYDVKM. The CDR3 is 12 residues long. Trimming removed 6 bases at V and 10 bases at J, with 13 bases between. CDR3 nucleotides: TGTGCCAGCAGACTACGACAGGACGAGCAGTTCTTC. Residues: CASRLRQDEQFF.

The chain has TRBV30 and TRBJ1-5; D gene uncertain. The V and J ends lost 3 bases and 1 base respectively, with 10 bases between them. Germline CDR1 GTSNPN, CDR2 SVGIG (reference sequence). The CDR3 is made up of 14 amino acids. The CDR3 loop is CAWRERGSNQPQHF. CDR3 sequence (DNA): TGTGCCTGGAGAGAGAGAGGGAGCAATCAGCCCCAGCATTTT.